This T cell receptor beta chain was obtained from a study of CD8 T cells in ankylosing spondylitis (dated by TCRdb to between 2016 and 2019). For the study in its entirety: To find TCR variants linked to disease, the study profiled T cell receptor beta repertoires in ankylosing spondylitis patients and healthy donors. Peripheral blood was sampled, and synovial fluid was also collected from ankylosing spondylitis patients. The full study cohort comprised 20 to 25 ankylosing spondylitis patients and around 100 healthy donors. The investigation overall reported the following: A TCR beta motif made up of seven or eight highly homologous amino acid variants appeared to be characteristic of blood from ankylosing spondylitis patients. Some motif variants had previously been reported in the synovial fluid and blood of reactive arthritis patients, which suggests shared mechanisms of disease initiation. A CD8+ phenotype was shown by the disease-linked clones, which were found at relatively low frequencies in peripheral blood. Significant enrichment of the disease-linked clones was reported in matched synovial fluid samples from ankylosing spondylitis patients.

This clonotype has at least ten counts. Its antigen is still unknown. No base quality information exists; no much larger clone differs at one position. Sequencing was performed on an Illumina HiSeq 2500. TCR beta libraries were prepared by quantitative 5'-RACE with molecular barcodes. Per the source publication's procedure: Disease-linked TCR variants were identified with a new computational method built on a probabilistic model of VDJ rearrangement. The raw public data were reprocessed by TCRdb itself: fastp quality trimming at Q25, MiXCR clonotype calling, in-frame beta chains only. Records with the same CDR3 protein are collapsed into one entry carrying the most frequent genes and DNA. The V and J calls reflect TCRdb's pipeline rather than the authors' work. Across this sample there are some 130,000 distinct CDR3 sequences, with about 6.7% seen only once. Together, the top ten hold around 11% of the sample.

The germline V gene (reference sequence) supplies CDR1 LNHNV and CDR2 YYDKDF. The CDR3 starts with the cysteine, ends with the phenylalanine, and has 13 residues. The entry retains the CDR3 DNA only, 39 bases that are in frame from base 1. V is cut by 3 bases and J by 1 base, and the space between the germline ends is 6 bases. The sample was blood, either unsorted or a sorted T cell fraction (not recorded which). The chain was built from TRBV15 and TRBJ1-2, with no confidently assigned D gene. The clonotype originates from a female donor with ankylosing spondylitis or in good health (not recorded which). For the CDR3, the sequence is CATSRGFNYGYTF. The base sequence is TGTGCCACCAGCAGGGGCTTTAACTATGGCTACACCTTC.